The next 24 T cell receptor beta chains were all read from a single sample in a study of T cell responses to AZD1222 COVID-19 vaccine. Only in-frame clones appear in the TCRdb table, and some are missing; sequencing was by immunoSEQ multiplex PCR. The sample yields 80,000 to 100,000 clones, approximately 90% seen once. This specimen was peripheral blood, taken on day 0 of AZD1222 vaccination. The receptor set was obtained from an adult in good health.

The V and J genes are TRBV19 and TRBJ1-2; perhaps TRBD1 as D (6 bases). The CDR3 is made up of 13 amino acids. V was pared by 10 bases and J by 4 bases, with 16 bases between. Germline V gives CDR1 LNHDA, CDR2 SQIVND (reference sequence). This CDR3 is CATNRAGGYGYTF. The DNA of the CDR3 is TGTGCCACTAACAGGGCCGGCGGCTATGGCTACACCTTC.

CDR3 bases: TGTGCCACCAGTGACCTCGGGACAGGGGACTATGGCTACACCTTC. Amino acid sequence: CATSDLGTGDYGYTF. The chain employs TRBV24-1 and TRBJ1-2; 10 nucleotides match TRBD1. The length of the CDR3 is 15 residues. From germline, CDR1 is KGHDR and CDR2 SFDVKD. J gave up 3 bases and V 4 bases, and 4 bases lay outside the gene matches.

This clone is a singleton in its sample. V usage is TRBV2 and J usage is TRBJ1-1; TRBD1 is a possible D gene (5 bases). Trimming stripped 3 bases from V and 5 bases from J, with 13 bases between. This CDR3 contains 14 residues. Germline CDR1 SNHLY, CDR2 FYNNEI. This CDR3 is CASSDQGVGTEAFF. CDR3 nucleotides: TGTGCCAGCAGTGATCAGGGAGTGGGAACTGAAGCTTTCTTT.

The chain is built from TRBV3-1 (or the pseudogene TRBV3-2) and TRBJ2-5, with D tentatively TRBD1 or TRBD2 (5 bases each). CDR1 LGHDT and CDR2 YNNKEL come from the germline V gene (reference sequence). This CDR3 has 15 amino acids. V lost 4 bases to trimming and J lost 4 bases, with 16 bases between them. The CDR3 loop reads CASSLRVGAGETQYF. Here the CDR3 DNA reads TGTGCCAGCAGCCTACGGGTAGGGGCGGGAGAGACCCAGTACTTC.

This clone was recorded once. This chain connects TRBV19 to TRBJ1-6; a possible D gene is TRBD1 (6 bases). The CDR3 runs to 18 residues. The V and J ends lost 1 base and 0 bases respectively, with 13 bases between them. Germline-derived CDR1 and CDR2 are LNHDA and SQIVND (reference sequence). CDR3 protein: CASSIVGQSSSYNSPLHF. The CDR3 DNA sequence: TGTGCCAGTAGTATAGTAGGACAGTCCAGCTCCTATAATTCACCCCTCCACTTT.

The V and J genes are TRBV19 and TRBJ1-1, with a possible D match to TRBD1 (5 bases). Trimming pared 6 bases from V and 0 bases from J, leaving 11 bases between. Per the germline V gene, CDR1 is LNHDA and CDR2 is SQIVND (reference sequence). The CDR3 totals 14 residues. The CDR3 spells CASRFQGMNTEAFF. CDR3 DNA: TGTGCCAGTAGGTTCCAGGGCATGAACACTGAAGCTTTCTTT.

This clone has more than one count but fewer than ten. This chain links TRBV12-3 or TRBV12-4 with TRBJ1-4; tentative D call: TRBD1 (5 bases). This CDR3 comprises 13 residues. The germline V and J ends were trimmed by 6 bases and 11 bases, with 16 bases remaining between them. The CDR3 reads CASSLSGGDKLFF. CDR3 nucleotide sequence: TGTGCCAGCAGCCTCTCGGGGGGGGATAAACTGTTTTTT.

The chain recombines TRBV18 with TRBJ2-7; 7 bases match TRBD1. CDR1 is KGHSH, CDR2 LQKENI, per germline. CDR3 size: 14 residues. With V trimmed by 3 bases and J by 1 base, 3 bases remained unmatched. CDR3 in amino acids: CASSPKQGSYEQYF. The CDR3 DNA reads TGTGCCAGCTCACCGAAACAGGGGTCCTACGAGCAGTACTTC.

This chain connects TRBV9 to TRBJ2-2; D assignment may be TRBD1 or TRBD2 (5 bases each). The CDR3 is 17 residues long. The germline V gene encodes CDR1 SGDLS and CDR2 YYNGEE. With 2 bases removed from V and 7 bases from J, the gap between germline ends came to 21 bases. CDR3 coding DNA: TGTGCCAGCAGCGTCGGACTTAGCATAAGGGACGGCGGGGAGCTGTTTTTT. Protein sequence: CASSVGLSIRDGGELFF.

The gene calls are TRBV21-1 and TRBJ2-1; the D call of TRBD1 is as the table states it, not checked on the DNA. TRBV21-1 is a pseudogene. The CDR3 extends over 18 amino acids. The CDR3 DNA is TGTGCCAGCAGCAAAGAAAATAGGGCAGGGTTAAGAAACAATGAGCAGTTCTTC. Its translation is CASSKENRAGLRNNEQFF.

The V gene is TRBV28, the J gene TRBJ1-6; D is uncertain. Germline V gives CDR1 MDHEN, CDR2 SYDVKM. V was pared by 5 bases and J by 4 bases, with 9 bases between. The CDR3 consists of 14 residues. CDR3 DNA sequence: TGTGCCAGCAGTCACCCAGGTTATAATTCACCCCTCCACTTT. It codes for CASSHPGYNSPLHF.

The rearrangement links TRBV6-5 to TRBJ2-3, with 10 bases that match TRBD2. The CDR3 totals 15 residues. V shed 5 bases, J shed 7 bases, and the junction held 9 bases outside the gene matches. Germline CDR1 and CDR2: MNHEY and SVGAGI. This CDR3 is CASSPRTSGPNTQYF. CDR3 bases: TGTGCCAGCAGTCCTCGGACTAGCGGACCGAATACGCAGTATTTT.

CDR3 coding DNA: TGCGCCAGCAGCCAAGATATAAGATCCACGAAACCGACTAACTATGGCTACACCTTC. This gives the protein CASSQDIRSTKPTNYGYTF. The chain carries TRBV4-1 and TRBJ1-2; D is uncertain. This CDR3 has 19 residues. Germline CDR1 and CDR2: MGHRA and YSYEKL. Trimming left V 0 bases short and J 0 bases short, with 20 bases between.

The chain is built from TRBV7-2 and TRBJ2-3; 7 bases line up with TRBD1. CDR3 size: 17 residues. Per germline, CDR1 SGHTA and CDR2 FQGNSA. The V segment lost 2 bases and the J segment 4 bases; nucleotides outside the gene matches: 12. The CDR3 coding sequence is TGTGCCAGCAGCTTACCAGGGGGAGTGGGGGTGGCAGATACGCAGTATTTT. Residues: CASSLPGGVGVADTQYF.

The CDR3 reads CARATGGNQPQHF. The CDR3 DNA sequence: TGTGCTAGGGCGACAGGGGGAAATCAGCCCCAGCATTTT. The rearrangement links TRBV19 to TRBJ1-5; 9 bases map to TRBD1. The germline CDR1 and CDR2 sequences are LNHDA and SQIVND (reference sequence). This CDR3 has 13 residues. The whole variable domain, remainder taken from reference TRBV19 and TRBJ1-5, is DGGITQSPKYLFRKEGQNVTLSCEQNLNHDAMYWYRQDPGQGLRLIYYSQIVNDFQKGDIAEGYSVSREKKESFPLTVTSAQKNPTAFYLCARATGGNQPQHFGDGTRLSIL.

The gene calls are TRBV28 and TRBJ1-6; no clear D. The CDR3 consists of 15 residues. Germline CDR1 is MDHEN and CDR2 is SYDVKM. V lost 10 bases to trimming and J lost 0 bases, with 13 bases between them. CDR3 sequence reads: CATKARSSYNSPLHF. The CDR3 region has the DNA TGTGCCACCAAGGCAAGGAGCTCCTATAATTCACCCCTCCACTTT.

The sample holds a few counts of this clone. This chain uses TRBV12-2 with TRBJ1-5. TRBV12-2 counts as a pseudogene. This CDR3 spans 13 amino acids. The CDR3 protein is CASRLGIDQPQHF. CDR3 nucleotide sequence: TGTGCAAGTCGCCTAGGGATAGATCAGCCCCAGCATTTT.

Written as DNA, the CDR3 is TGTGCCAGTAGCGGGATCTCTGGAAACACCATATATTTT. This codes for CASSGISGNTIYF. V and J are TRBV19 and TRBJ1-3, with no clear D. Germline V gene data show CDR1 as LNHDA and CDR2 as SQIVND (reference sequence). The CDR3 extends over 13 amino acids. Trimming stripped 6 bases from V and 0 bases from J, with 6 bases between. Together with reference TRBV19 and TRBJ1-3, the CDR3 gives the full variable domain: DGGITQSPKYLFRKEGQNVTLSCEQNLNHDAMYWYRQDPGQGLRLIYYSQIVNDFQKGDIAEGYSVSREKKESFPLTVTSAQKNPTAFYLCASSGISGNTIYFGEGSWLTVV.

The V and J genes are TRBV5-4 and TRBJ2-5; TRBD2 aligns across 8 bases. CDR1 SGHNT and CDR2 YYREEE come from the germline V gene (reference sequence). Germline trimming cut 0 bases from V and 4 bases from J; bases unmatched to any gene: 5. The CDR3 is 15 amino acids. The CDR3 DNA reads TGTGCCAGCAGCTTGGAGGTCGGGAGGGGAGAGACCCAGTACTTC. Encoded protein: CASSLEVGRGETQYF.

This clone was counted a few times. The genes are TRBV5-4 and TRBJ2-1; D is unresolved. Trimming removed 2 bases from V and 4 bases from J, with 7 bases in between. The CDR3 has 13 amino acids. The germline V gene has CDR1 SGHNT and CDR2 YYREEE (reference sequence). The CDR3 loop is CASSFGSYNEQFF. The DNA of the CDR3 is TGTGCCAGCAGCTTTGGCAGTTACAATGAGCAGTTCTTC.

The CDR3 loop is CASSTIRANYGYTF. The CDR3 nucleotides are TGTGCCAGTAGTACCATCAGGGCTAACTATGGCTACACCTTC. This chain joins TRBV19 and TRBJ1-2; the D gene is possibly TRBD1 (5 bases). The CDR3 is 14 amino acids. The V end lost 4 bases, the J end lost 0 bases, and 9 bases lay between the germline ends. Germline V gene lookup returns CDR1 LNHDA and CDR2 SQIVND (reference sequence).

This chain connects TRBV9 to TRBJ2-5; unclear D gene. There are 15 residues in the CDR3. The germline gives CDR1 SGDLS, CDR2 YYNGEE. V dropped 0 bases and J dropped 5 bases, with 14 bases sitting between them. The CDR3, as DNA: TGTGCCAGCAGCGTAGTTTTAGGCCCCGTGGAGACCCAGTACTTC. Its protein product is CASSVVLGPVETQYF.

This clone was counted a single time. The chain uses TRBV3-1 (or the pseudogene TRBV3-2) and TRBJ1-5; 11 bases fit TRBD1. CDR1 and CDR2 from the germline V gene are LGHDT and YNNKEL (reference sequence). Losses at the gene ends were 3 bases for V and 2 bases for J; bases not matched to a gene: 3. The CDR3 sequence is 16 residues long. The CDR3 is CASSQAGQGGNQPQHF. The CDR3 DNA reads TGTGCCAGCAGCCAGGCGGGACAGGGGGGCAATCAGCCCCAGCATTTT.

V and J are TRBV6-5 and TRBJ1-2, with unresolved D. This CDR3 spans 14 amino acids. Germline CDR1 reads MNHEY; CDR2 reads SVGAGI. The V gene lost 0 bases and the J gene lost 4 bases, with 9 bases spanning the gap. The CDR3: CASSYSTPTYGYTF. The CDR3 region has the DNA TGTGCCAGCAGTTACTCGACGCCCACCTATGGCTACACCTTC.